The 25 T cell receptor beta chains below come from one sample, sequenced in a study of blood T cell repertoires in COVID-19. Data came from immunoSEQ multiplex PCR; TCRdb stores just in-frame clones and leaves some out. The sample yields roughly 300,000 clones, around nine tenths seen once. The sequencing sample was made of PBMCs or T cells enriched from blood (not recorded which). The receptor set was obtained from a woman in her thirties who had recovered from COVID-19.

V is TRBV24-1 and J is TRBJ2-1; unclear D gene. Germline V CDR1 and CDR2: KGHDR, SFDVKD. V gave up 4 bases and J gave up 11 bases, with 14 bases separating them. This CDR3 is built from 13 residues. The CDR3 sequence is CATSEAQFQKQFF. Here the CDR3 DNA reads TGTGCCACCAGTGAGGCCCAGTTCCAGAAGCAGTTCTTC.

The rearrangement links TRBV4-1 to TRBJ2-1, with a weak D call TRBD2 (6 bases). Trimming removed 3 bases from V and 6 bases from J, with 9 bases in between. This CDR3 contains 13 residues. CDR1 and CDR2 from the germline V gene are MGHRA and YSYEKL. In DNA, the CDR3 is TGCGCCAGCAGCCAGACTAGTTCCAATGAGCAGTTCTTC. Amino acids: CASSQTSSNEQFF.

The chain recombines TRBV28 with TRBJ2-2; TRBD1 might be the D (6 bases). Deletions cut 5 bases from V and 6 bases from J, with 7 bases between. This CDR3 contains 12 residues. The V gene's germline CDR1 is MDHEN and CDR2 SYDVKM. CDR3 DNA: TGTGCCAGCAGTCGGACAGCCGGGGAGCTGTTTTTT. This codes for CASSRTAGELFF.

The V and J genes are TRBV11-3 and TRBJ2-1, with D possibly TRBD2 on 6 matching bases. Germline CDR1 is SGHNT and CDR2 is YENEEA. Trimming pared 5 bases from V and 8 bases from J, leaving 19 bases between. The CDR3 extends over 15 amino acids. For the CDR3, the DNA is TGTGCCAGCAGCCCCCGGACTATCGTCACCGATGAGCAGTTCTTC. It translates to CASSPRTIVTDEQFF.

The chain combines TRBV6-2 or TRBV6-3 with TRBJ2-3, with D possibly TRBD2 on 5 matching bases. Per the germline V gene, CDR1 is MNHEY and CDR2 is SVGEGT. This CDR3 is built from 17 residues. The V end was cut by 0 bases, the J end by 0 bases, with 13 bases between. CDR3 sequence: CASSYSLASRSTDTQYF. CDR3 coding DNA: TGTGCCAGCAGTTACTCTTTAGCTAGCAGAAGCACAGATACGCAGTATTTT.

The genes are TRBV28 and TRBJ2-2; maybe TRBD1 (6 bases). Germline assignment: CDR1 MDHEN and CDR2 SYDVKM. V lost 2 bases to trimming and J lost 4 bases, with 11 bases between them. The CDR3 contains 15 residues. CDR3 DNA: TGTGCCAGCAGTTTACACAGGGATCCCACCGGGGAGCTGTTTTTT. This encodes CASSLHRDPTGELFF.

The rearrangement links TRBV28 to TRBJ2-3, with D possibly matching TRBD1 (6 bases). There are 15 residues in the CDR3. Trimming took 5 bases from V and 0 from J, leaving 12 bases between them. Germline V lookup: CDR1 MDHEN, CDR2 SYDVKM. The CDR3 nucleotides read TGTGCCAGCAGTAGGTTAACAGGGAGCACAGATACGCAGTATTTT. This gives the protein CASSRLTGSTDTQYF.

CDR3 sequence: CASSLGSGSRNEQFF. As DNA, the CDR3 is TGTGCCAGCAGTTTAGGTAGCGGGAGCAGGAATGAGCAGTTCTTC. J is TRBJ2-1 and V is TRBV27; 9 bases map to TRBD2. The CDR3 length is 15 residues. V dropped 2 bases and J dropped 7; count of bases not matched to a gene: 6. Germline V lookup: CDR1 MNHEY, CDR2 SMNVEV (reference sequence).

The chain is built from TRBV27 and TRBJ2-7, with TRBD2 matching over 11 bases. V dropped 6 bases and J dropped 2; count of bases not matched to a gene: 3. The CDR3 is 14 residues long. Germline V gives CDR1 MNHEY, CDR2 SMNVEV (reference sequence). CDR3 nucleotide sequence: TGTGCCAGCAGGTTACTAGCGGGAGCCTACGAGCAGTACTTC. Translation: CASRLLAGAYEQYF.

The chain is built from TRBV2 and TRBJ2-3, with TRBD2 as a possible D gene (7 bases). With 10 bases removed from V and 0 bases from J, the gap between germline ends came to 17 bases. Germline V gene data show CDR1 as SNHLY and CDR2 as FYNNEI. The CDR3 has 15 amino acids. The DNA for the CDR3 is TGTGCCACCAGGTTGGGGGGGGCGAGCACAGATACGCAGTATTTT. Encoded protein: CATRLGGASTDTQYF.

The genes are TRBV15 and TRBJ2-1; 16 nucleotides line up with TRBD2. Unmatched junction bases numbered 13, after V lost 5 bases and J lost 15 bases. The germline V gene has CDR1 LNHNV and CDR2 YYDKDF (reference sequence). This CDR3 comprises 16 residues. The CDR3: CATSGPEGLAGGPRFF. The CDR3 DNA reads TGTGCCACCAGCGGACCCGAGGGACTAGCGGGAGGGCCAAGGTTCTTC.

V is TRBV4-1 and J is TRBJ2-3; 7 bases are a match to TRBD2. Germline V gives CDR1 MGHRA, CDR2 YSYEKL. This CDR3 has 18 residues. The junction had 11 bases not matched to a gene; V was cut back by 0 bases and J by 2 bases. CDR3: CASSQEGWSSGLTDTQYF. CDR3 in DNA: TGCGCCAGCAGCCAAGAAGGGTGGTCTAGCGGCCTCACAGATACGCAGTATTTT.

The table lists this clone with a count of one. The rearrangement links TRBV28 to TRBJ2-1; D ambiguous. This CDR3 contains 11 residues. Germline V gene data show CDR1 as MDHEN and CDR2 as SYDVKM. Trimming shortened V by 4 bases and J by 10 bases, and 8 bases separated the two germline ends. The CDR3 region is CASSSFPEQFF. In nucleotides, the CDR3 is TGTGCCAGCAGTTCGTTTCCCGAGCAGTTCTTC. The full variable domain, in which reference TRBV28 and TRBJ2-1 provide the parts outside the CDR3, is DVKVTQSSRYLVKRTGEKVFLECVQDMDHENMFWYRQDPGLGLRLIYFSYDVKMKEKGDIPEGYSVSREKKERFSLILESASTNQTSMYLCASSSFPEQFFGPGTRLTVL.

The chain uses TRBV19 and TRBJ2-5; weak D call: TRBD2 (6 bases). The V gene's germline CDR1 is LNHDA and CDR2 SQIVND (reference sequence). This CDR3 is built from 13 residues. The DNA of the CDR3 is TGTGCGTCGGGTAGCGGAAGCCAAGAGACCCAGTACTTC. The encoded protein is CASGSGSQETQYF.

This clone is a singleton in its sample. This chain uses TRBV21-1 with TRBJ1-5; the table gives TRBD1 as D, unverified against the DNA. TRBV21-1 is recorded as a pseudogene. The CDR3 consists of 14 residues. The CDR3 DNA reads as TGTGCCAGCAGCAAAGACAGGGGCAATCAGCCCCAGCATTTT. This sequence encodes CASSKDRGNQPQHF.

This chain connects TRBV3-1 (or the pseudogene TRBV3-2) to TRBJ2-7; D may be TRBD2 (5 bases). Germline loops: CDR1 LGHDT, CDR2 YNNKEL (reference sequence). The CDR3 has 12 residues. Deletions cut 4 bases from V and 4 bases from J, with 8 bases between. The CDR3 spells CASSPGGYEQYF. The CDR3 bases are TGTGCCAGCAGCCCCGGCGGGTACGAGCAGTACTTC.

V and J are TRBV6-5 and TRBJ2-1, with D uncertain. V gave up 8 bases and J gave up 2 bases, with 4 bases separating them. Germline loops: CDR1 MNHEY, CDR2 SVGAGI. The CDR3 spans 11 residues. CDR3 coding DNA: TGTGCCAGCGAGGCCTACAATGAGCAGTTCTTC. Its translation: CASEAYNEQFF.

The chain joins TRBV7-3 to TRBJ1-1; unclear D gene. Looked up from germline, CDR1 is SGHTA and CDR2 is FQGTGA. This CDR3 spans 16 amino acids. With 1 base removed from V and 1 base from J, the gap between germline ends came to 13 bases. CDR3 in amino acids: CASSLRPAGTNTEAFF. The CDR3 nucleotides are TGTGCCAGCAGCTTAAGACCTGCAGGAACGAACACTGAAGCTTTCTTT.

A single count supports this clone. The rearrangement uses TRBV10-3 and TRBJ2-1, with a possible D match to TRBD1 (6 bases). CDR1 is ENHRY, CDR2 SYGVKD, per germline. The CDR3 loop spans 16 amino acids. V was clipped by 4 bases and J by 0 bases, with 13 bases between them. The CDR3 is CAISGQGISSYNEQFF. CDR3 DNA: TGTGCCATCAGTGGGCAGGGGATAAGCTCCTACAATGAGCAGTTCTTC.

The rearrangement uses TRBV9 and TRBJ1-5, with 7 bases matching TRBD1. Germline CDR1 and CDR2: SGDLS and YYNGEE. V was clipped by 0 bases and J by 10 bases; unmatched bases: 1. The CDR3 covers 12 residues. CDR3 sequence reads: CASSVGQGPQHF. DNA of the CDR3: TGTGCCAGCAGCGTAGGACAGGGCCCCCAGCATTTT. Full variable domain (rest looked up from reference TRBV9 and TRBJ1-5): DSGVTQTPKHLITATGQRVTLRCSPRSGDLSVYWYQQSLDQGLQFLIQYYNGEERAKGNILERFSAQQFPDLHSELNLSSLELGDSALYFCASSVGQGPQHFGDGTRLSIL.

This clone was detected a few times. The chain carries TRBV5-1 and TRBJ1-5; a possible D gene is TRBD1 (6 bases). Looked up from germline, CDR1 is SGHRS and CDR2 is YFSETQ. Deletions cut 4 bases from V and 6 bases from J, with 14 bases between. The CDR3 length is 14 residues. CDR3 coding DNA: TGCGCCAGCAGCCCCGTTGGGGGCTTTCAGCCCCAGCATTTT. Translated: CASSPVGGFQPQHF.

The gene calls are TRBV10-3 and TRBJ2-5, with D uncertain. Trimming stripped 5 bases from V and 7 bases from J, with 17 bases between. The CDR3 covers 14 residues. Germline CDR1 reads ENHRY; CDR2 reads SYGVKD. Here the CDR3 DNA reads TGTGCCATCAGTCAACCTAGTGACCCGGGGACCCAGTACTTC. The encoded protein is CAISQPSDPGTQYF.

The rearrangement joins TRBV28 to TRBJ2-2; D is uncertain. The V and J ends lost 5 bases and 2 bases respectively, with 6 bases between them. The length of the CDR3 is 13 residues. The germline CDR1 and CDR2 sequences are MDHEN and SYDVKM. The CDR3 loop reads CASSLRNTGELFF. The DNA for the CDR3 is TGTGCCAGCAGTCTGCGAAACACCGGGGAGCTGTTTTTT.

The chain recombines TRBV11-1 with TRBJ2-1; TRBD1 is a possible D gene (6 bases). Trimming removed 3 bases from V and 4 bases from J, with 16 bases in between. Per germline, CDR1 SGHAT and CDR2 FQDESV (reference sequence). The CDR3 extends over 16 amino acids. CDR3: CASSFRTGSLYNEQFF. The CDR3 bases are TGTGCCAGCAGCTTCCGAACAGGGTCTCTGTACAATGAGCAGTTCTTC. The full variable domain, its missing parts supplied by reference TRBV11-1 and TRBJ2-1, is EAEVAQSPRYKITEKSQAVAFWCDPISGHATLYWYRQILGQGPELLVQFQDESVVDDSQLPKDRFSAERLKGVDSTLKIQPAELGDSAMYLCASSFRTGSLYNEQFFGPGTRLTVL.

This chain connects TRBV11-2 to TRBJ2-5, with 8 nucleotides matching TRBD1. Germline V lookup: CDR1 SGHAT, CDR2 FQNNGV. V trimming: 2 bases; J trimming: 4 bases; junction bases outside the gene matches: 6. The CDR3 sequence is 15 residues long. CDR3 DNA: TGTGCCAGCAGCTTACAGGGGGCGTCGGGAGAGACCCAGTACTTC. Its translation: CASSLQGASGETQYF. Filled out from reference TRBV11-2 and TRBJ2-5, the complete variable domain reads EAGVAQSPRYKIIEKRQSVAFWCNPISGHATLYWYQQILGQGPKLLIQFQNNGVVDDSQLPKDRFSAERLKGVDSTLKIQPAKLEDSAVYLCASSLQGASGETQYFGPGTRLLVL.